The text below deals with one TCR beta chain. Its antigen is still unknown. Base qualities are not recorded, but no much larger clone differs from it by a single base. These data belong to a study of blood T cell repertoires in COVID-19 (dated by TCRdb to the early 2020s). In the study overall: Samples from collaborators originated in the United States, Italy and Spain and spanned both the acute and convalescent phases of COVID-19. The material from the prospective study consisted of cDNA or gDNA derived from T cells, B-cell-depleted T cells, or PBMCs. Subjects who had been exposed to COVID-19, were actively infected with it, or had recovered from it provided the deeply sampled blood TCRbeta repertoires that made up the dataset. The repertoires were released in a freely available public database meant as a resource for research on the immune response to SARS-CoV-2. Samples came from the ongoing ImmuneRACE study (first 160 participants) plus 1,254 subjects from 6 global collaborators. A de-identified subject ID, COVID-19 status, age in years and sex were almost always included in the sample metadata. Where available, HLA class I and class II types were taken from metadata supplied by the sample provider and were not determined by assay-based typing. The full study reports these points: Clinical and demographic metadata were provided uncurated, with the amount varying by source and participant.

Participants in the prospective study were enrolled through a virtual design, were aged 18 to 89 years, and lived in 24 United States geographic areas. In the prospective study, participants were assigned to cohorts based on the clinical history participants reported in a screening survey and a study questionnaire. For ImmuneRACE Cohort 3, a participant was defined as recovered based on two consecutive negative NP/OP PCR tests, clearance by a healthcare professional, or resolution of symptoms. In the prospective study, whole blood, serum and a nasopharyngeal or oropharyngeal swab were collected from each participant by mobile phlebotomists. Prospective study participants could optionally give additional blood draws and questionnaires over an approximately two-month period. Blood samples from the prospective study were shipped frozen or at room temperature prior to DNA extraction. The germline ends are 15 bases apart after V is trimmed by 0 bases and J by 6 bases. The CDR3 numbers 16 residues from cysteine through phenylalanine. The kept DNA is CDR3 alone, 48 bases in frame from the first base. From a lookup of the germline V gene (reference sequence), CDR1 and CDR2 are MNHEY and SMNVEV.

TCRbeta CDR3 regions were amplified from genomic DNA by means of the immunoSEQ Assay, a bias-controlled multiplex PCR. As for the original processing: The number of nucleated cells in each sample was estimated from the amplification of reference gene primers within the assay. To quantify the absolute abundance of each unique TCRbeta CDR3 rearrangement, sequence reads were collapsed and filtered. For each sample, productive Simpson clonality was calculated by taking the square root of Simpson's diversity index across productive rearrangements. As stored in TCRdb, this immuneACCESS dataset retains in-frame rearrangements with V and J assigned. A fraction of the clones does not appear; measured against another copy, unresolved V genes explain less than half of the discrepancy, and the remainder lacks a known reason. That table furnishes V, J and clone size, whereas the DNA furnished D and trimming. Recorded for this sample are 400,000 to 450,000 clones; around 87% of them occurred a single time. Jointly, the top ten make up around 1.1% of the sample.

This TCR derives from a man aged 25 to 40 who had recovered from COVID-19. This chain joins TRBV27 to TRBJ2-1; the D gene is perhaps TRBD2, on 7 matching bases. Sequencing was carried out using PBMCs or T cells enriched from blood (not recorded which). At the DNA level, the sequence is TGTGCCAGCAGTTTATCGATAGAGGGGGAGGGCAATGAGCAGTTCTTC. It codes for CASSLSIEGEGNEQFF.